The 25 T cell receptor beta chains below come from one sample, sequenced in a study of T cell responses to AZD1222 COVID-19 vaccine. Assay: immunoSEQ multiplex PCR; the TCRdb copy retains only in-frame clones and omits some. Here the sample spans some 150,000 clones, 87% being singletons. The sample here was peripheral blood, taken 28 days after the second AZD1222 dose. These receptors all come from an adult who received the AZD1222 COVID-19 vaccine.

The chain is built from TRBV6-5 and TRBJ2-5; D may be TRBD1 (6 bases). CDR3 length: 13 amino acids. V lost 6 bases and J 5 bases, leaving 13 bases between the germline ends. Germline V gives CDR1 MNHEY, CDR2 SVGAGI. DNA for the CDR3: TGTGCCAGCAGATTACAGGGTAGGGAGACCCAGTACTTC. This encodes CASRLQGRETQYF.

The CDR3 spells CASSWPAGELFF. The CDR3 DNA reads TGTGCCAGCAGCTGGCCCGCCGGGGAGCTGTTTTTT. J is TRBJ2-2 and V is TRBV5-4, with D uncertain. Germline V CDR1 and CDR2: SGHNT, YYREEE (reference sequence). Trimming pared 3 bases from V and 6 bases from J, leaving 6 bases between. This CDR3 comprises 12 residues.

The chain has TRBV28 and TRBJ2-7; no firm D call. The V end was cut by 4 bases, the J end by 2 bases, with 15 bases between. The CDR3 is 15 amino acids. Germline V gene data show CDR1 as MDHEN and CDR2 as SYDVKM. As DNA, the CDR3 is TGTGCCAGCAGTTCCCGTGTGCCATTACCCTACGAGCAGTACTTC. It specifies CASSSRVPLPYEQYF.

The chain combines TRBV19 with TRBJ1-5; D gene unclear. The CDR3 is made up of 14 amino acids. Germline lookup yields CDR1 LNHDA and CDR2 SQIVND (reference sequence). The V end was cut by 3 bases, the J end by 5 bases, with 11 bases between. The CDR3 sequence is CASSMSAEYQPQHF. For the CDR3, the DNA is TGTGCCAGTAGTATGTCGGCAGAATATCAGCCCCAGCATTTT.

The table lists this clone with a count of one. The CDR3 coding sequence is TGTGCCAGCAGTGGGGGAAACTATGGCTACACCTTC. It codes for CASSGGNYGYTF. The chain recombines TRBV25-1 with TRBJ1-2, with D hard to call. This CDR3 has 12 residues. CDR1 and CDR2 from the germline V gene are MGHDK and SYGVNS. V gave up 4 bases and J gave up 2 bases, with 5 bases separating them.

The sample holds one count of this clone. J is TRBJ1-5 and V is TRBV9; unclear D gene. Germline V CDR1 and CDR2: SGDLS, YYNGEE. This CDR3 contains 14 residues. The V and J ends lost 4 bases and 3 bases respectively, with 11 bases between them. The CDR3 sequence is CASSPGRANQPQHF. For the CDR3, the DNA is TGTGCCAGCAGCCCCGGGAGAGCCAATCAGCCCCAGCATTTT.

The V call is TRBV9, the J call TRBJ2-1; 8 bases are a match to TRBD2. The CDR3 sequence is 17 residues long. Germline lookup yields CDR1 SGDLS and CDR2 YYNGEE. The ends lost 0 bases at V and 9 bases at J; junction bases unmatched: 14. The CDR3 nucleotides read TGTGCCAGCAGCGTAGGAGGACTAGCCAACGAGGCACGTGAGCAGTTCTTC. Its translation: CASSVGGLANEAREQFF.

In this sample, this clone turned up once. The chain joins TRBV27 to TRBJ2-2; D possibly matches TRBD1 or TRBD2 (5 bases each). V was clipped by 5 bases and J by 2 bases, with 9 bases between them. The CDR3 length is 14 residues. Germline CDR1 is MNHEY and CDR2 is SMNVEV (reference sequence). The CDR3 DNA sequence: TGTGCCAGCAGTGGGGGAAGAAACACCGGGGAGCTGTTTTTT. This codes for CASSGGRNTGELFF.

This clone has only one observation. The chain uses TRBV5-1 and TRBJ1-3, with D perhaps TRBD1 (5 bases). V lost 0 bases and J 0 bases, leaving 13 bases between the germline ends. The CDR3 length is 17 residues. CDR1 and CDR2 (germline): SGHRS, YFSETQ. The CDR3: CASSLGDSPYSGNTIYF. CDR3 DNA sequence: TGCGCCAGCAGCTTGGGGGACTCCCCCTACTCTGGAAACACCATATATTTT.

The chain uses TRBV10-1 and TRBJ2-7, with D unclear. V lost 2 bases to trimming and J lost 6 bases, with 17 bases between them. Germline CDR1 WNHNN, CDR2 SYGVQD (reference sequence). The CDR3 has 15 residues. The CDR3 is CASSERFFTWGEQYF. The CDR3 bases are TGCGCCAGCAGTGAGAGGTTCTTTACATGGGGCGAGCAGTACTTC.

The chain combines TRBV19 with TRBJ2-3, with TRBD1 identical over 9 bases. Per germline, CDR1 LNHDA and CDR2 SQIVND (reference sequence). Losses at the gene ends were 6 bases for V and 1 base for J; bases not matched to a gene: 5. This CDR3 is built from 15 residues. CDR3 nucleotide sequence: TGTGCCAGTAGACGGACAGGGGCAGGCACAGATACGCAGTATTTT. This translates into CASRRTGAGTDTQYF.

This clone was recorded only once. The CDR3 reads CASSPPFRGGNEQYF. CDR3 DNA sequence: TGTGCCAGCAGCCCCCCATTCAGGGGTGGCAACGAGCAGTACTTC. The V and J genes are TRBV7-9 and TRBJ2-7; D is possibly TRBD1 (6 bases). Germline V gene sequence: CDR1 SEHNR, CDR2 FQNEAQ (reference sequence). This CDR3 is built from 15 residues. Trimming took off 5 bases at V and 5 bases at J, with 19 bases between the two ends.

The chain has TRBV7-2 and TRBJ2-1, with 7 bases aligning to TRBD2. CDR3 length: 14 residues. Losses at the gene ends were 2 bases for V and 10 bases for J; bases not matched to a gene: 8. Germline V gene sequence: CDR1 SGHTA, CDR2 FQGNSA. CDR3 nucleotide sequence: TGTGCCAGCAGCTTATGGGCGGGAGTTGGGGAGCAGTTCTTC. This sequence encodes CASSLWAGVGEQFF.

The V gene is TRBV29-1, the J gene TRBJ2-2, with 8 bases that match TRBD1. The trim removed 5 bases at V and 5 bases at J, leaving 7 bases unmatched. The length of the CDR3 is 14 residues. The germline CDR1 and CDR2 sequences are SQVTM and ANQGSEA. The CDR3 nucleotides are TGCAGCGTTTTTGGACAGGGTCTAACCGGGGAGCTGTTTTTT. Translation gives CSVFGQGLTGELFF.

The count of this clone is one. J is TRBJ1-2 and V is TRBV27; 8 bases are shared with TRBD1. J gave up 7 bases and V 2 bases, and 18 bases lay outside the gene matches. Germline CDR1 is MNHEY and CDR2 is SMNVEV (reference sequence). The CDR3 extends over 18 amino acids. CDR3 DNA: TGTGCCAGCAGTTTAGCTCCGGGACAGGCTTCGTGGAGAGGTGGCTACACCTTC. It specifies CASSLAPGQASWRGGYTF.

J is TRBJ2-1 and V is TRBV5-1; 11 nucleotides align to TRBD2. The CDR3 loop spans 15 amino acids. CDR1 is SGHRS, CDR2 YFSETQ, per germline. Losses at the gene ends were 1 base for V and 7 bases for J; bases not matched to a gene: 4. For the CDR3, the DNA is TGCGCCAGCAGCTTGTGGGCTAGCGGGGGGAATGAGCAGTTCTTC. Translated: CASSLWASGGNEQFF.

This rearrangement joins TRBV19 to TRBJ1-2; D uncertain. The germline gives CDR1 LNHDA, CDR2 SQIVND (reference sequence). Trimming pared 9 bases from V and 0 bases from J, leaving 11 bases between. This CDR3 spans 13 amino acids. The CDR3 sequence is CASQKGTNYGYTF. Here the CDR3 DNA reads TGTGCCAGCCAGAAGGGCACTAACTATGGCTACACCTTC.

The J gene is TRBJ1-1, the V gene TRBV3-1 (or the pseudogene TRBV3-2); TRBD1 aligns across 7 bases. The CDR3 contains 13 residues. The germline V gene encodes CDR1 LGHDT and CDR2 YNNKEL (reference sequence). Trimming at V came to 2 bases and at J to 7 bases, leaving 4 bases not matched to a gene. CDR3 DNA: TGTGCCAGCAGCCAAAATGACAGGGATGAAGCTTTCTTT. Translating gives CASSQNDRDEAFF.

V is TRBV7-9 and J is TRBJ2-1; D may be TRBD1 (5 bases). Trimming removed 2 bases from V and 6 bases from J, with 14 bases in between. Per germline, CDR1 SEHNR and CDR2 FQNEAQ (reference sequence). The CDR3 has 15 residues. CDR3 coding DNA: TGTGCCAGCAGCTTATGGGCGACAGAGAGCAATGAGCAGTTCTTC. It translates to CASSLWATESNEQFF.

The chain uses TRBV15 and TRBJ1-2; D uncertain. The V and J ends lost 1 base and 6 bases respectively, with 12 bases between them. This CDR3 has 14 amino acids. CDR1 and CDR2 (germline): LNHNV, YYDKDF (reference sequence). CDR3 bases: TGTGCCACCAGCAGAGGAGTCCCCGGCCATGGCTACACCTTC. This translates into CATSRGVPGHGYTF.

This clone was detected only once. J is TRBJ1-1 and V is TRBV5-1; D is perhaps TRBD1 (6 bases). Looked up from germline, CDR1 is SGHRS and CDR2 is YFSETQ. The CDR3 has 15 amino acids. Between the trimmed V and J ends, which lost 5 bases and 1 base, there was a span of 15 bases. The DNA of the CDR3 is TGCGCCAGCAGGGAAGTGACAGGTCAGAACACTGAAGCTTTCTTT. Translating it yields CASREVTGQNTEAFF. Filled out from reference TRBV5-1 and TRBJ1-1, the complete variable domain reads KAGVTQTPRYLIKTRGQQVTLSCSPISGHRSVSWYQQTPGQGLQFLFEYFSETQRNKGNFPGRFSGRQFSNSRSEMNVSTLELGDSALYLCASREVTGQNTEAFFGQGTRLTVV.

The V call is TRBV29-1, the J call TRBJ2-5; D not resolved. CDR3 length equals 11 residues. Trimming left V 7 bases short and J 5 bases short, with 11 bases between. CDR1 is SQVTM and CDR2 is ANQGSEA in the germline V gene. CDR3 sequence reads: CSAPTGETQYF. CDR3 DNA sequence: TGCAGCGCCCCGACGGGCGAGACCCAGTACTTC.

V is TRBV12-3 or TRBV12-4 and J is TRBJ1-5; D uncertain. CDR3 length: 13 residues. Trimming took 7 bases from V and 0 from J, leaving 7 bases between them. CDR3 sequence: CASTPDSNQPQHF. For the CDR3, the DNA is TGTGCCAGCACCCCAGATAGCAATCAGCCCCAGCATTTT.

CDR3 in DNA: TGTGCCAGCAGGCAAACTAGCGTGAACACCGGGGAGCTGTTTTTT. This codes for CASRQTSVNTGELFF. The chain combines TRBV2 with TRBJ2-2, with 7 positions matching TRBD2. J was trimmed by 1 base and V by 6 bases; bases with no gene match: 5. Germline CDR1 is SNHLY and CDR2 is FYNNEI. The CDR3 is 15 amino acids.

The table lists this clone with a count of one. The rearrangement uses TRBV7-9 and TRBJ2-1; the D gene is possibly TRBD1 (6 bases). The germline V gene encodes CDR1 SEHNR and CDR2 FQNEAQ (reference sequence). The CDR3 consists of 16 residues. With 5 bases removed from V and 0 bases from J, the gap between germline ends came to 14 bases. The CDR3 loop is CASSRLQGSSYNEQFF. CDR3 DNA: TGTGCCAGCAGCAGACTACAGGGTAGCTCCTACAATGAGCAGTTCTTC.